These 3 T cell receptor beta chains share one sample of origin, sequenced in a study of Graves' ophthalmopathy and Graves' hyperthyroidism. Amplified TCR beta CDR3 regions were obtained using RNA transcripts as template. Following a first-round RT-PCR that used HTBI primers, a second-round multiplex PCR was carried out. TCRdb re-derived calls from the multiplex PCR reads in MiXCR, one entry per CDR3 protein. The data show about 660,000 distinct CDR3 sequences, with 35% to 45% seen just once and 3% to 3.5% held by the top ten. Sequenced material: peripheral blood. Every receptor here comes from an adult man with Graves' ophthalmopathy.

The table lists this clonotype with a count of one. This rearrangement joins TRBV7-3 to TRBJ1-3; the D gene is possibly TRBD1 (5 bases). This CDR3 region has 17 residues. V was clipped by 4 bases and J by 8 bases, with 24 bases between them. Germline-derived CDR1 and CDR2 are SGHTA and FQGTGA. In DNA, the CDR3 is TGTGCCAGCAGCTGGGGACTGGGAGCTAACTATGGCTACACCATATATTTT. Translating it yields CASSWGLGANYGYTIYF.

CDR3 DNA: TGTGCCAGCAGCTTGGACAGGGCCGCGGGCACCGGGGAGCTGTTTTTT. Amino acid sequence: CASSLDRAAGTGELFF. The chain carries TRBV11-1 and TRBJ2-2, with 8 bases matching TRBD1. V shed 3 bases, J shed 4 bases, and the junction held 7 bases outside the gene matches. Germline-derived CDR1 and CDR2 are SGHAT and FQDESV (reference sequence). The CDR3 sequence is 16 residues long.

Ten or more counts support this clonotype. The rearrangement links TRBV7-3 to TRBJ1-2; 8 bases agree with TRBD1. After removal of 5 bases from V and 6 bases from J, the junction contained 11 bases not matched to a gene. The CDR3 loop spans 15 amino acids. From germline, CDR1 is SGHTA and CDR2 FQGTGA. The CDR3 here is CASSPSGQGANGYTF. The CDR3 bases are TGTGCCAGCAGCCCGTCTGGCCAGGGGGCAAATGGCTACACCTTC.